These 14 T cell receptor beta chains share one sample of origin, sequenced in a study of CD8+ T cells in alopecia areata. Treatment described: oral pan-JAK inhibitor, 5-10 mg twice daily. cDNA serving as the sequencing template came from extracted, reverse transcribed RNA. Repertoires were generated with immunoSEQ multiplex PCR, while TCRdb's copy carries only in-frame clones and drops some. The data show 50,000 to 65,000 clones, 35% to 55% seen once. Sequencing was performed on CD8+ T cells sorted from blood, taken between weeks 36 and 40, from a patient treated with tofacitinib. These receptor sequences come from a human donor with alopecia areata.

This clone has more than one count but fewer than ten. The V call is TRBV30, the J call TRBJ2-7; D may be TRBD1 (6 bases). Trimming cost V 5 bases and J 7 bases, with 15 bases left between them. Germline V gene lookup returns CDR1 GTSNPN and CDR2 SVGIG (reference sequence). The CDR3 spans 12 residues. DNA of the CDR3: TGTGCCTGGGTCGGACAGCCTGGAGAGCAGTACTTC. As protein: CAWVGQPGEQYF. The full variable domain, completed using reference TRBV30 and TRBJ2-7, is SQTIHQWPATLVQPVGSPLSLECTVEGTSNPNLYWYRQAAGRGLQLLFYSVGIGQISSEVPQNLSASRPQDRQFILSSKKLLLSDSGFYLCAWVGQPGEQYFGPGTRLTVT.

The chain links TRBV10-3 to TRBJ2-1, with unresolved D. Germline CDR1 is ENHRY and CDR2 is SYGVKD. The CDR3 totals 15 residues. V was clipped by 0 bases and J by 7 bases, with 13 bases between them. The CDR3 reads CAISESVGRVNEQFF. The CDR3 coding sequence is TGTGCCATCAGTGAGTCGGTGGGAAGGGTAAATGAGCAGTTCTTC.

This clone is deemed medium-sized. This chain connects TRBV9 to TRBJ2-7, with 8 positions matching TRBD2. Germline CDR1 is SGDLS and CDR2 is YYNGEE. The junction had 15 bases not matched to a gene; V was cut back by 5 bases and J by 2 bases. The CDR3 runs 17 residues. DNA for the CDR3: TGTGCCAGCAGGACCCGTACAGGGACTAGAATGCCCTACGAGCAGTACTTC. This translates into CASRTRTGTRMPYEQYF.

The genes are TRBV29-1 and TRBJ2-1, with 15 nucleotides matching TRBD2. Germline V lookup: CDR1 SQVTM, CDR2 ANQGSEA. The CDR3 is made up of 16 amino acids. V lost 6 bases to trimming and J lost 4 bases; unmatched junction nucleotides: 7. CDR3 bases: TGCAGCGTCCACCTGGGACTAGCGGGAGGTTACAATGAGCAGTTCTTC. Protein sequence: CSVHLGLAGGYNEQFF.

The table lists this clone with a count of one. CDR3 DNA sequence: TGTGCCAGCAGTCCCCGGGGATCAGGGGTCTACGAGCAGTACTTC. This encodes CASSPRGSGVYEQYF. The chain couples TRBV27 to TRBJ2-7; D possibly corresponds to TRBD1 (6 bases). The V end was cut by 5 bases, the J end by 3 bases, with 17 bases between. CDR1 is MNHEY, CDR2 SMNVEV, per germline (reference sequence). The CDR3 has 15 amino acids.

The chain couples TRBV15 to TRBJ2-7; TRBD2 agrees at 9 bases. This CDR3 is 18 amino acids long. V lost 3 bases and J lost 1; bases outside the gene matches: 13. Germline CDR1 and CDR2: LNHNV and YYDKDF (reference sequence). The CDR3 loop is CATSSDTGTSFLSYEQYF. CDR3 bases: TGTGCCACCAGCAGTGATACCGGGACTAGCTTCCTATCCTACGAGCAGTACTTC.

The rearrangement links TRBV19 to TRBJ1-1; D unresolved. The CDR3 is 14 residues long. The V gene lost 6 bases and the J gene lost 5 bases, with 16 bases spanning the gap. Germline CDR1 and CDR2: LNHDA and SQIVND (reference sequence). CDR3 protein: CASRVTRSVTEAFF. In DNA form, the CDR3 reads TGTGCCAGTAGGGTGACACGGTCGGTTACTGAAGCTTTCTTT.

V usage is TRBV29-1 and J usage is TRBJ2-7, with 11 nucleotides matching TRBD1. With V trimmed by 7 bases and J by 5 bases, 7 bases remained unmatched. Germline V gene data show CDR1 as SQVTM and CDR2 as ANQGSEA. The CDR3 covers 13 residues. This CDR3 is CSARTGGNHEQYF. The CDR3 region has the DNA TGCAGCGCCAGGACAGGGGGCAATCACGAGCAGTACTTC.

This chain links TRBV19 with TRBJ2-7; D gene uncertain. Germline V gene data show CDR1 as LNHDA and CDR2 as SQIVND (reference sequence). The CDR3 is 13 amino acids. Trimming took 6 bases from V and 5 from J, leaving 14 bases between them. The CDR3 region is CASRLGSMDEQYF. Written as DNA, the CDR3 is TGTGCCAGTAGATTAGGTTCAATGGACGAGCAGTACTTC.

This chain uses TRBV25-1 with TRBJ2-7; tentative D call: TRBD2 (5 bases). This CDR3 comprises 13 residues. The germline V gene has CDR1 MGHDK and CDR2 SYGVNS. Deletions cut 1 base from V and 3 bases from J, with 7 bases between. CDR3 nucleotides: TGTGCCAGCAGTGAATCCGGGGACTACGAGCAGTACTTC. It specifies CASSESGDYEQYF.

This chain uses TRBV5-4 with TRBJ2-7, with 9 positions matching TRBD1. The V gene's germline CDR1 is SGHNT and CDR2 YYREEE (reference sequence). The trim removed 4 bases at V and 5 bases at J, leaving 13 bases unmatched. CDR3 size: 16 residues. The CDR3 reads CASSPETGGISNEQYF. DNA of the CDR3: TGTGCCAGCAGCCCAGAGACAGGGGGGATTTCCAACGAGCAGTACTTC.

This clone has just a few counts. This chain uses TRBV4-1 with TRBJ1-4; D remains ambiguous. V gave up 4 bases and J gave up 8 bases, with 14 bases separating them. The germline gives CDR1 MGHRA, CDR2 YSYEKL. The CDR3 length is 14 residues. The CDR3, as DNA: TGCGCCAGCAGCCCCCGGGGTTACGAGGAAAAACTGTTTTTT. Encoded protein: CASSPRGYEEKLFF.

The rearrangement links TRBV5-1 to TRBJ2-6, with unresolved D. From germline, CDR1 is SGHRS and CDR2 YFSETQ. This CDR3 contains 15 residues. V dropped 0 bases and J dropped 0 bases, with 4 bases sitting between them. The DNA of the CDR3 is TGCGCCAGCAGCTTGGAGGGCTCTGGGGCCAACGTCCTGACTTTC. It yields the protein CASSLEGSGANVLTF.

The chain carries TRBV5-1 and TRBJ2-7, with 10 bases matching TRBD2. Trimming cost V 4 bases and J 5 bases; bases outside gene matches: 9. The CDR3 consists of 15 residues. Per germline, CDR1 SGHRS and CDR2 YFSETQ. DNA for the CDR3: TGCGCCAGCAGCCCCTCTAGCGGGGGATGGAACGAGCAGTACTTC. Protein: CASSPSSGGWNEQYF. The whole variable domain, filled in from reference TRBV5-1 and TRBJ2-7, reads KAGVTQTPRYLIKTRGQQVTLSCSPISGHRSVSWYQQTPGQGLQFLFEYFSETQRNKGNFPGRFSGRQFSNSRSEMNVSTLELGDSALYLCASSPSSGGWNEQYFGPGTRLTVT.